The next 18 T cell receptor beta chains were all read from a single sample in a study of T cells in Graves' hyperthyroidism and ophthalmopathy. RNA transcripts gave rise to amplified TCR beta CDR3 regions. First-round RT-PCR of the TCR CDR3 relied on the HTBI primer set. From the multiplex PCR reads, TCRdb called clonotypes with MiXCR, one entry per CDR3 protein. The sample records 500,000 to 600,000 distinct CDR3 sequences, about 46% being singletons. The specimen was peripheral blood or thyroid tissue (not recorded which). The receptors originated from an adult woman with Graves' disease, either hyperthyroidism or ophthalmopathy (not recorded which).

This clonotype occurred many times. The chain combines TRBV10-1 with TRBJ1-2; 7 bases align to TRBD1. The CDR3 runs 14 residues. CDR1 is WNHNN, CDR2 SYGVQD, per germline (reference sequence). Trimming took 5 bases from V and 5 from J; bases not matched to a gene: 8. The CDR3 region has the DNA TGCGCCAGCAGTCCTGGACAGGACGCGTATGGCTACACCTTC. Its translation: CASSPGQDAYGYTF.

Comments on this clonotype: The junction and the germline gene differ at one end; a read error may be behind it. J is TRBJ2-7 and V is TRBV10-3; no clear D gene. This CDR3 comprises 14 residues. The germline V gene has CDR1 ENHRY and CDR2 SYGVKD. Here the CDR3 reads CASSLRAGAAEQYF. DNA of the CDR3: TGTGCCAGCAGTTTAAGGGCAGGTGCGGCCGAGCAGTACTTC.

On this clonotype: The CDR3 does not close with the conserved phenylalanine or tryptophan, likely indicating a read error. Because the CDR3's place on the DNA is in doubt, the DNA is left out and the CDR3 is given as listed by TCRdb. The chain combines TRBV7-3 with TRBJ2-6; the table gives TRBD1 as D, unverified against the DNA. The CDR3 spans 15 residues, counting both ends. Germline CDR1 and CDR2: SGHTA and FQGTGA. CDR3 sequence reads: CASKGQFAGANVLVL.

The CDR3: CASSFSEGELFF. DNA of the CDR3: TGTGCCAGCAGCTTTTCGGAAGGGGAGCTGTTTTTT. J is TRBJ2-2 and V is TRBV5-6, with D uncertain. This CDR3 has 12 residues. Trimming cost V 2 bases and J 8 bases, with 7 bases left between them. CDR1 is SGHDT and CDR2 is YYEEEE in the germline V gene.

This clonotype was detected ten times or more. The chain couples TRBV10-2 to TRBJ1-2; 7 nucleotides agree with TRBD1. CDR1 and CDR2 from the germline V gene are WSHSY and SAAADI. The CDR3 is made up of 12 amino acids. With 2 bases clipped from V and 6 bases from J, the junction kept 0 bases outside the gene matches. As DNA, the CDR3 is TGCGCCAGCAGTGAGGACAGGGATGGCTACACCTTC. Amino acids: CASSEDRDGYTF.

The DNA of the CDR3 is TGTGCCAGCAGTTTATCCCAGCTGAACTCACCCCTCCACTTT. Translation gives CASSLSQLNSPLHF. This sequence joins TRBV6-5 and TRBJ1-6; no clear D. CDR3 size: 14 residues. From germline, CDR1 is MNHEY and CDR2 SVGAGI. Trimming took off 4 bases at V and 10 bases at J, with 14 bases between the two ends.

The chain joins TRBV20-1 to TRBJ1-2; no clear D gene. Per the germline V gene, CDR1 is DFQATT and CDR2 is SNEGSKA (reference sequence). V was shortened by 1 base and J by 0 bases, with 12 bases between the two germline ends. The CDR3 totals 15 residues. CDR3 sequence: CSARGGELTNYGYTF. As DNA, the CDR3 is TGCAGTGCTAGAGGTGGGGAGCTGACTAACTATGGCTACACCTTC.

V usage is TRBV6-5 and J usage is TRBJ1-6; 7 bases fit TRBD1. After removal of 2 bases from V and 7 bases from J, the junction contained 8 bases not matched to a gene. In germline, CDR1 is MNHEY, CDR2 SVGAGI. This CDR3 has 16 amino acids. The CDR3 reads CASSYEQGLGNSPLHF. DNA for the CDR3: TGTGCCAGCAGTTACGAACAGGGGCTCGGAAATTCACCCCTCCACTTT.

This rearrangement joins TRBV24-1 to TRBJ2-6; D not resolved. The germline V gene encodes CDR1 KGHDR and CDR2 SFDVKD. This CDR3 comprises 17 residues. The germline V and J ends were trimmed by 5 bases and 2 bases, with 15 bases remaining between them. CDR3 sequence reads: CATSGKKEKAGANVLTF. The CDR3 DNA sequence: TGTGCCACCAGTGGAAAAAAAGAAAAGGCTGGGGCCAACGTCCTGACTTTC.

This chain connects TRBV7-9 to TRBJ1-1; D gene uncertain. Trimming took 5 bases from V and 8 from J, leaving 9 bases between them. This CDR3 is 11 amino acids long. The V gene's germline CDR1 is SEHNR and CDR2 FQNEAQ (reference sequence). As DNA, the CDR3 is TGTGCCAGCAGCACGTTGGGGGAAGCTTTCTTT. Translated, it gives CASSTLGEAFF.

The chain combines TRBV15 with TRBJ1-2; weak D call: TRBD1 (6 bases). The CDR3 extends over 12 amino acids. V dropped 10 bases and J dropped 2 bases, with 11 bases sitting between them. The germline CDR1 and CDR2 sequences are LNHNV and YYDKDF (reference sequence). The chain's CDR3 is CASPDRNYGYTF. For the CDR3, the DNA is TGTGCCAGCCCCGACAGGAACTATGGCTACACCTTC.

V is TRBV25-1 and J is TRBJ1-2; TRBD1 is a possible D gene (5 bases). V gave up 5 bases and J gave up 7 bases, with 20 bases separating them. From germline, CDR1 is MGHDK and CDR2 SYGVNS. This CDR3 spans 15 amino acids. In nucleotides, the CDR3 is TGTGCCAGCAGTACCCACACAGGCGAGCGGTTTGGCTACACCTTC. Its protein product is CASSTHTGERFGYTF.

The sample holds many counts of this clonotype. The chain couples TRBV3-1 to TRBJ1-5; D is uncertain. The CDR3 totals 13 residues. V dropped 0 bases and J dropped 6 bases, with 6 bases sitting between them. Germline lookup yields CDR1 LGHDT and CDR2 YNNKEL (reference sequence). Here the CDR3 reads CASSQDRIQPQHF. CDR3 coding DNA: TGTGCCAGCAGCCAAGACAGAATTCAGCCCCAGCATTTT.

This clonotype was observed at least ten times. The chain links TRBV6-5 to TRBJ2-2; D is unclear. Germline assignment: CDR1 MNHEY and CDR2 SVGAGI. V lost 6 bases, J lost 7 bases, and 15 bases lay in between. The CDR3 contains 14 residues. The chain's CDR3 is CASSLLGRGGELFF. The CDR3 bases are TGTGCCAGCAGCCTACTCGGACGAGGCGGGGAGCTGTTTTTT.

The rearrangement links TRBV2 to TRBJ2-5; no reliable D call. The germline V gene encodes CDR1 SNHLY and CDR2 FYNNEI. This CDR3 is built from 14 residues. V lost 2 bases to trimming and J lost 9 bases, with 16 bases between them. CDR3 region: CASSESARMQPQYF. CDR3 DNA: TGTGCCAGCAGTGAATCGGCCAGGATGCAGCCCCAGTACTTC.

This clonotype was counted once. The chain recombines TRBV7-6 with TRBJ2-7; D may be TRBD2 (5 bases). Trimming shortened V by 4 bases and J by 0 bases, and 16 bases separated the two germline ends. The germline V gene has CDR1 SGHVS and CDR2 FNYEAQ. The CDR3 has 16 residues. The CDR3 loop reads CASSSREGPYSYEQYF. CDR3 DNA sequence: TGTGCCAGCAGCTCCCGTGAGGGTCCTTACTCCTACGAGCAGTACTTC. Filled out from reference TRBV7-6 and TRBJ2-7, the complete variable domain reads GAGVSQSPRYKVTKRGQDVALRCDPISGHVSLYWYRQALGQGPEFLTYFNYEAQQDKSGLPNDRFSAERPEGSISTLTIQRTEQRDSAMYRCASSSREGPYSYEQYFGPGTRLTVT.

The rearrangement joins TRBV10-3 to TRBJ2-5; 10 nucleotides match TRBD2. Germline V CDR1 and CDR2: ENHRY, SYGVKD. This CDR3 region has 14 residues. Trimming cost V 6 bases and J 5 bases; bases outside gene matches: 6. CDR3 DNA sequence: TGTGCCATCAGGCAACTAGCGGGATGGGAGACCCAGTACTTC. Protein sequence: CAIRQLAGWETQYF.

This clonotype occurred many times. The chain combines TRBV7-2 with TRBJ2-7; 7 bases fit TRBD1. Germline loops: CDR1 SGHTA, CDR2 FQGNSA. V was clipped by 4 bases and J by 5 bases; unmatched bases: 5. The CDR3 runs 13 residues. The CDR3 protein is CASSYNRGDEQYF. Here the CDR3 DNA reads TGTGCCAGCAGCTATAACAGGGGAGACGAGCAGTACTTC.